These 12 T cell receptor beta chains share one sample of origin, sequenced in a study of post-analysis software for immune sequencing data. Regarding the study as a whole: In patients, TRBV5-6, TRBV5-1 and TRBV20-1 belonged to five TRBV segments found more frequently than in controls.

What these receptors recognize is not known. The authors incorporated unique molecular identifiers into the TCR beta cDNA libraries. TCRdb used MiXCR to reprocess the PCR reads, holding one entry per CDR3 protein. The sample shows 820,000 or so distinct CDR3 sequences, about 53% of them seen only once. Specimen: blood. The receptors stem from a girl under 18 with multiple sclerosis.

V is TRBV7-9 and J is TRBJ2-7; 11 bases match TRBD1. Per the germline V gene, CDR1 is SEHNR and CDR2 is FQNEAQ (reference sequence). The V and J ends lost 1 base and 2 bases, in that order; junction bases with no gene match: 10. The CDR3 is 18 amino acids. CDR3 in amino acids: CASSLGRTGGFKAYEQYF. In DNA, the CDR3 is TGTGCCAGCAGCTTAGGACGGACAGGGGGCTTTAAGGCCTACGAGCAGTACTTC.

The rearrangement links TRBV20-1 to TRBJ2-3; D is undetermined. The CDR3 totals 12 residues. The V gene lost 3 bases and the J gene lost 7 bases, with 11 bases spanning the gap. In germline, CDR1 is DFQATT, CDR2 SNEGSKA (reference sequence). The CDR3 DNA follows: TGCAGTGCTAGTCCGCCCTCCCATACGCAGTATTTT. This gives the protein CSASPPSHTQYF.

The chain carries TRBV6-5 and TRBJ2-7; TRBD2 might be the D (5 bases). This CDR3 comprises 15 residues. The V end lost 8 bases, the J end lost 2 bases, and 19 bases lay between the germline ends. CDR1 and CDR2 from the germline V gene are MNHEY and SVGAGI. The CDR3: CASGHLTRGTYEQYF. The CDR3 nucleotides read TGTGCCAGCGGCCACCTTACAAGAGGGACCTACGAGCAGTACTTC.

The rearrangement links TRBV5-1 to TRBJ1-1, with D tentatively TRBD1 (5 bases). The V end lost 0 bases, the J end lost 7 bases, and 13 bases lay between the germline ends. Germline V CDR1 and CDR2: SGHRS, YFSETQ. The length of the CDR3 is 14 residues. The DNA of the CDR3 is TGCGCCAGCAGCTTGGCCGGAGGCAGGGTTGAAGCTTTCTTT. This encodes CASSLAGGRVEAFF.

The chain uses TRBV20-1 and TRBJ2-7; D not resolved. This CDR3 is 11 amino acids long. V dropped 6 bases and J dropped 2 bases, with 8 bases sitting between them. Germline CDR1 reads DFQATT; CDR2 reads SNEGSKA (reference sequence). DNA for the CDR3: TGCAGTGCCGATGGTACCTACGAGCAGTACTTC. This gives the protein CSADGTYEQYF.

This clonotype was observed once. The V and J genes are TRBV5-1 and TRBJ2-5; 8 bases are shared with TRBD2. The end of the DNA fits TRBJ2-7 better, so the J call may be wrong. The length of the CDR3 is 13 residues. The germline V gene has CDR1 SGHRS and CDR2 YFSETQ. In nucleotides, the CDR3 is TGCGCCAGCAGGACTAGCGCAACCCACGAGCAGTACTTC. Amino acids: CASRTSATHEQYF.

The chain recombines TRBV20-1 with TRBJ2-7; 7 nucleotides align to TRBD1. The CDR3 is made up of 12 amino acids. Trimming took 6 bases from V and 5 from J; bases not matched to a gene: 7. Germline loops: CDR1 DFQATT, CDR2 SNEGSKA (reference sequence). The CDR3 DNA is TGCAGTGCGCCGAGGACAGGCCACGAGCAGTACTTC. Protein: CSAPRTGHEQYF.

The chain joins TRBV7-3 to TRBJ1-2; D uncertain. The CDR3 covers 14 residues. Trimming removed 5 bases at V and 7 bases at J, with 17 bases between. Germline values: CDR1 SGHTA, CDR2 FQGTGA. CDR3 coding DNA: TGTGCCAGCAGCGGGGTTAGGACCGCAAGTGGCTACACCTTC. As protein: CASSGVRTASGYTF.

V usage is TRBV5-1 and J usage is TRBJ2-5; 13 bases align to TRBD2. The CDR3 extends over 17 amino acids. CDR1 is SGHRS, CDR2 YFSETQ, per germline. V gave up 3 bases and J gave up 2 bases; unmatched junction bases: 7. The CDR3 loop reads CASSSGLAGVKQETQYF. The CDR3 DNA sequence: TGCGCCAGCAGCTCTGGACTAGCGGGAGTCAAGCAAGAGACCCAGTACTTC.

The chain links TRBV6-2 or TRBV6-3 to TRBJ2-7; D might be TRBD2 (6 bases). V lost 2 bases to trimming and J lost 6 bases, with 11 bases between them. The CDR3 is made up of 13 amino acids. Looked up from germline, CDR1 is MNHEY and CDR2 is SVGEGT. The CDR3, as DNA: TGTGCCAGCAGTTACCGGGACTCGTTCGAGCAGTACTTC. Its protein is CASSYRDSFEQYF.

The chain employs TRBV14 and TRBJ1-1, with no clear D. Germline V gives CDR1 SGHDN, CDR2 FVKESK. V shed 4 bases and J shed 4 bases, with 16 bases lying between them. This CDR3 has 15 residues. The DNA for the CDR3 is TGTGCCAGCAGCCCGTTAAAGGTCCTGGGCACTGAAGCTTTCTTT. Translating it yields CASSPLKVLGTEAFF. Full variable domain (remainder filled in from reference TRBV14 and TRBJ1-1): EAGVTQFPSHSVIEKGQTVTLRCDPISGHDNLYWYRRVMGKEIKFLLHFVKESKQDESGMPNNRFLAERTGGTYSTLKVQPAELEDSGVYFCASSPLKVLGTEAFFGQGTRLTVV.

The CDR3 nucleotides read TGTGCCAGCAGCTTGCGACAGGGGACGGGTGAGCAGTACTTC. It codes for CASSLRQGTGEQYF. V gene TRBV5-6 combines with J gene TRBJ2-7, with TRBD1 identical over 8 bases. The J segment lost 7 bases and the V segment lost 1 base, leaving 7 bases of the junction unmatched. Per germline, CDR1 SGHDT and CDR2 YYEEEE. The CDR3 consists of 14 residues.